This T cell receptor beta chain was sequenced during a study of T cell repertoires in cytomegalovirus infection. Study-wide points: Frequencies of public TCR beta families were cumulated, and this identified carriers of CMV plus the relevant HLA.

This clonotype appeared a few times. The target antigen is unknown. One entry per CDR3 protein, called by TCRdb with MiXCR from the reads. The table includes about 360,000 distinct CDR3 sequences, less than 20% detected once. Trimming took off 4 bases at V and 4 bases at J, with 8 bases between the two ends. The CDR3 is made up of 12 amino acids. Germline V gives CDR1 MNHEY, CDR2 SVGEGT. The clonotype was recovered from a human donor in good health (CMV status not recorded). Some clones in this sample may be carry-over from other donors' samples. The material sequenced was PBMCs. This chain joins TRBV6-2 or TRBV6-3 and TRBJ2-7; no reliable D call. In nucleotides, the CDR3 is TGTGCCAGCAGTTCCGTGTGGTACGAGCAGTACTTC. It codes for CASSSVWYEQYF.